A selection of T cell receptor beta chains follows, all from one sample in a study of T cells in Graves' hyperthyroidism and ophthalmopathy. From the multiplex PCR reads, TCRdb called clonotypes with MiXCR, one entry per CDR3 protein. This table has hundreds of thousands of distinct CDR3 sequences, around 19% appearing once. The source material was blood. These receptors all come from a woman between 50 and 59 years old with Graves' hyperthyroidism that later progressed to Graves' ophthalmopathy. Both conserved end residues are part of each CDR3. A D gene is named only where the DNA matches it firmly. The size entry is marked missing in some rows and otherwise reads once, few, many or a size class.

NA	TRBV7-2	TRBJ2-3	NA	CASSLELRGTDTQYF	TGTGCCAGCAGCTTAGAATTGCGGGGCACAGATACGCAGTATTTT
TRBD2	TRBV6-1	TRBJ2-7	few	CASSDRGLAGPSSYEQYF	TGTGCCAGCAGTGATAGGGGACTAGCGGGGCCATCATCCTACGAGCAGTACTTC
TRBD1	TRBV10-1	TRBJ2-7	few	CASSWDRVGYEQYF	TGCGCCAGCAGCTGGGACAGGGTGGGTTACGAGCAGTACTTC
NA	TRBV20-1	TRBJ1-1	many	CSTSPGRNTEAFF	TGCAGTACTTCTCCCGGGAGGAACACTGAAGCTTTCTTT
NA	TRBV18	TRBJ2-1	many	CASSPQGGGNEQFF	TGTGCCAGCTCACCGCAGGGGGGAGGCAATGAGCAGTTCTTC
TRBD1	TRBV5-1	TRBJ2-3	many	CASTDRASTDTQYF	TGCGCCAGCACAGACAGGGCTAGCACAGATACGCAGTATTTT
NA	TRBV6-1	TRBJ2-5	few	CASSELGRLGFQETQYF	TGTGCCAGCAGTGAATTAGGACGCTTGGGGTTCCAAGAGACCCAGTACTTC
TRBD1	TRBV29-1	TRBJ1-5	NA	CSASTGVGNQPQHF	TGCAGCGCCTCGACAGGGGTGGGCAATCAGCCCCAGCATTTT
NA	TRBV11-2	TRBJ2-1	many	CASSLDGEQFF	TGTGCCAGCAGCTTAGACGGGGAGCAGTTCTTC
NA	TRBV9	TRBJ1-3	few	CASSVDGSSGNTIYF	TGTGCCAGCAGCGTAGACGGGAGCTCTGGAAACACCATATATTTT
NA	TRBV6-2/TRBV6-3	TRBJ1-5	NA	CASSQRQYNQPQHF	TGTGCCAGCAGCCAAAGACAGTACAATCAGCCCCAGCATTTT
NA	TRBV20-1	TRBJ1-2	NA	CSARGSGGAVGYTF	TGCAGTGCTAGGGGATCCGGGGGGGCGGTCGGCTACACCTTC
NA	TRBV29-1	TRBJ1-1	NA	CSAPSRGLNTEAFF	TGCAGCGCCCCCTCTCGGGGCTTGAACACTGAAGCTTTCTTT
TRBD1	TRBV10-3	TRBJ2-2	many	CAIRGQVFTGELFF	TGTGCCATCAGGGGACAGGTTTTCACCGGGGAGCTGTTTTTT
NA	TRBV7-9	TRBJ1-5	few	CASSLRSQPQHF	TGTGCCAGCAGCTTGCGAAGTCAGCCCCAGCATTTT
TRBD1	TRBV20-1	TRBJ2-1	NA	CSATDRASYNEQFF	TGCAGTGCAACGGACAGGGCCTCATACAATGAGCAGTTCTTC
NA	TRBV3-1	TRBJ1-6	many	CASSPPNSALHF	TGTGCCAGCAGCCCCCCAAATTCGGCCCTCCACTTT
NA	TRBV7-9	TRBJ2-7	many	CASSPPPGLDPSTYEQYF	TGTGCCAGCAGTCCACCGCCCGGACTCGACCCCTCAACCTACGAGCAGTACTTC
NA	TRBV3-1	TRBJ1-1	NA	CASSPLGDSNTEAFF	TGTGCCAGCAGCCCGCTAGGCGACAGTAACACTGAAGCTTTCTTT
NA	TRBV18	TRBJ2-3	few	CASSGRVTSTDTQYF	TGCGCCAGCAGTGGGCGGGTTACTAGCACAGATACGCAGTATTTT
NA	TRBV5-1	TRBJ2-2	many	CASSLVATGELFF	TGCGCCAGCAGCTTGGTGGCAACCGGGGAGCTGTTTTTT
NA	TRBV18	TRBJ1-2	many	CASSPPSGGYGYTF	TGTGCCAGCTCACCACCGTCGGGTGGCTATGGCTACACCTTC
NA	TRBV27	TRBJ1-2	NA	CASSPRMGVYGYTF	TGTGCCAGCAGCCCGCGGATGGGGGTCTATGGCTACACCTTC
NA	TRBV5-5	TRBJ2-1	NA	CASSLSGLAGNEQFF	TGTGCCAGCAGCTTATCGGGCCTCGCTGGTAATGAGCAGTTCTTC
TRBD2	TRBV19	TRBJ2-2	NA	CASSGLAGRGELFF	TGTGCCAGTAGTGGCCTAGCGGGGAGGGGGGAGCTGTTTTTT
TRBD1	TRBV12-3/TRBV12-4	TRBJ2-7	many	CASSSHQTGFYEQYF	TGTGCCAGCAGTTCCCACCAGACAGGGTTTTACGAGCAGTACTTC
NA	TRBV7-2	TRBJ1-5	few	CASSFPSQPQHF	TGTGCCAGCAGCTTCCCCTCGCAGCCCCAGCATTTT
TRBD1	TRBV20-1	TRBJ2-7	few	CSATYWDRVDYEQYF	TGCAGTGCGACTTACTGGGACAGGGTCGATTACGAGCAGTACTTC
TRBD1	TRBV19	TRBJ1-5	NA	CGGSPRTGGRSNQPQHF	TGTGGCGGTAGTCCTAGGACAGGTGGACGTAGCAATCAGCCCCAGCATTTT
NA	TRBV5-1	TRBJ2-1	NA	CASSLAGGGGNNEQFF	TGCGCCAGCAGCTTGGCCGGGGGTGGGGGGAACAATGAGCAGTTCTTC
TRBD2	TRBV4-1	TRBJ2-1	few	CASSQVTSGGALEQFF	TGCGCCAGCAGCCAAGTAACTAGCGGGGGGGCCTTAGAGCAGTTCTTC
NA	TRBV6-2/TRBV6-3	TRBJ2-1	NA	CASSYYRGAPLDEQFF	TGTGCCAGCAGTTACTACCGGGGGGCCCCCCTGGATGAGCAGTTCTTC
TRBD2	TRBV11-3	TRBJ2-2	few	CASSPGRGGAAGELFF	TGTGCCAGCAGCCCAGGCCGCGGGGGGGCCGCCGGGGAGCTGTTTTTT
NA	TRBV5-1	TRBJ2-6	few	CASSRVGPGVGSGANVLTF	TGCGCCAGCAGCCGCGTGGGACCAGGGGTAGGATCTGGGGCCAACGTCCTGACTTTC
NA	TRBV5-1	TRBJ2-1	many	CASSLASQGAYNEQFF	TGCGCCAGCAGCTTGGCCTCCCAGGGAGCGTACAATGAGCAGTTCTTC
NA	TRBV9	TRBJ1-3	NA	CASRDASGNTIYF	TGTGCCAGCCGGGACGCCTCTGGAAACACCATATATTTT
TRBD2	TRBV6-2/TRBV6-3	TRBJ2-1	once	CASSSSGGAWDEQFF	TGTGCCAGCTCCTCGAGCGGGGGGGCCTGGGATGAGCAGTTCTTC
NA	TRBV30	TRBJ1-6	NA	CAWSAGVPPLHF	TGTGCCTGGAGCGCAGGGGTTCCACCCCTCCACTTT
NA	TRBV5-1	TRBJ2-2	many	CASTERDANTGELFF	TGCGCCAGCACCGAACGCGACGCGAACACCGGGGAGCTGTTTTTT
TRBD1	TRBV7-2	TRBJ1-6	NA	CASRPETGVGSPLHF	TGTGCCAGCAGACCAGAGACAGGGGTCGGTTCACCCCTCCACTTT
NA	TRBV9	TRBJ1-4	few	CASSAQTPHHEKLFF	TGTGCCAGCAGCGCCCAGACACCGCACCATGAAAAACTGTTTTTT
TRBD2	TRBV10-3	TRBJ2-5	many	CAISESSVSASGQETQYF	TGTGCCATCAGTGAGTCCTCCGTATCGGCTAGCGGCCAAGAGACCCAGTACTTC
NA	TRBV15	TRBJ1-5	few	CATSRAGPFNQPQHF	TGCGCCACCAGCAGAGCTGGGCCCTTCAATCAGCCCCAGCATTTT
TRBD1	TRBV6-9	TRBJ1-2	NA	CASSYGTVDYGYTF	TGTGCCAGCAGTTACGGGACAGTGGACTATGGCTACACCTTC
NA	TRBV12-3/TRBV12-4	TRBJ2-7	many	CASSLQPRYEQYF	TGTGCCAGCAGTTTACAACCACGCTACGAGCAGTACTTC
NA	TRBV12-3/TRBV12-4	TRBJ1-4	NA	CASTNGRELFF	TGTGCCAGCACTAATGGCCGGGAACTGTTTTTT
TRBD1	TRBV7-9	TRBJ1-5	many	CASSSTGVFDQPQHF	TGTGCCAGCAGTTCGACAGGGGTATTCGATCAGCCCCAGCATTTT
NA	TRBV13	TRBJ1-2	many	CASSLWLDGYTF	TGTGCCAGCAGCTTATGGCTCGATGGCTACACCTTC
NA	TRBV3-1	TRBJ2-1	few	CAVSGLENEQFF	TGTGCCGTTAGCGGCCTAGAGAATGAGCAGTTCTTC
NA	TRBV6-1	TRBJ1-1	NA	CASSTQLDAFF	TGTGCCAGCAGCACCCAGCTTGATGCTTTCTTT
NA	TRBV2	TRBJ1-2	many	CASDVRYGYTF	TGTGCCAGCGACGTCCGCTATGGCTACACCTTC
NA	TRBV11-2	TRBJ2-3	NA	CASSLAQLSTDTQYF	TGTGCCAGCAGCTTAGCACAGCTTAGCACAGATACGCAGTATTTT
TRBD1	TRBV12-3/TRBV12-4	TRBJ2-7	NA	CASRLDRESSYEQYF	TGTGCCAGCAGACTCGACAGGGAGAGCTCCTACGAGCAGTACTTC
NA	TRBV7-6	TRBJ2-3	few	CASSLAAGGRGDTQYF	TGTGCCAGCAGCTTAGCTGCCGGGGGGCGCGGAGATACGCAGTATTTT
NA	TRBV29-1	TRBJ1-3	few	CSVKGRNSSGNTIYF	TGCAGCGTCAAGGGACGGAATAGCTCTGGAAACACCATATATTTT
NA	TRBV18	TRBJ2-7	few	CASSPGTRLSYEQYF	TGTGCCAGCTCACCGGGGACTCGCCTTTCCTACGAGCAGTACTTC
NA	TRBV5-5	TRBJ2-3	many	CASRLTFYRDAKKYF	TGTGCCAGCAGACTTACCTTCTACCGGGACGCAAAGAAGTATTTT
NA	TRBV14	TRBJ2-2	NA	CASTPTLTGELFF	TGTGCCAGCACCCCTACACTCACCGGGGAGCTGTTTTTT
NA	TRBV7-9	TRBJ2-5	few	CASSLRDWYQETQYF	TGTGCCAGCAGCTTAAGGGATTGGTACCAAGAGACCCAGTACTTC